The present entry profiles one T cell receptor beta chain with its context. What it recognizes is unknown. The V gene's germline CDR1 is SEHNR and CDR2 FQNEAQ (reference sequence). Trimming took off 5 bases at V and 0 bases at J, with 10 bases between the two ends. The CDR3 spans 14 residues. A single heparinised draw of approximately 110 mL on average was taken per donor. The record originates from a study of beta chain features in type 1 diabetes. Study in general: Healthy donors, compared against patients, showed similar age, gender and cell yields. Study-wide results and caveats: Insertion counts at VDJ junctions were lower in type 1 diabetes patients, who also showed more deletions there. Moderate but significant shortening of TCRB CDR3s was recorded in all four CD4+ subsets from Type 1 diabetes patients. Compared to healthy donors, patients appeared to have naive, central memory and Treg TCRB repertoires that were more alike.

Expressed TCRB transcripts were sequenced because the entire RNA isolate underwent reverse transcription. This table comes from immunoSEQ multiplex PCR, and its TCRdb copy is limited to in-frame clones, with some not included. The profile shows 240,000 or so clones, roughly 20% of them singletons. Sequenced material: naive CD4+ T cells from blood. This chain connects TRBV7-9 to TRBJ1-2; D remains ambiguous. The receptor was derived from a middle-aged woman with type 1 diabetes. CDR3 loop: CASSRNSPNYGYTF. The DNA of the CDR3 is TGTGCCAGCAGCCGAAACAGTCCTAACTATGGCTACACCTTC. Supplemented by reference TRBV7-9 and TRBJ1-2, the full variable domain reads DTGVSQNPRHKITKRGQNVTFRCDPISEHNRLYWYRQTLGQGPEFLTYFQNEAQLEKSRLLSDRFSAERPKGSFSTLEIQRTEQGDSAMYLCASSRNSPNYGYTFGSGTRLTVV.